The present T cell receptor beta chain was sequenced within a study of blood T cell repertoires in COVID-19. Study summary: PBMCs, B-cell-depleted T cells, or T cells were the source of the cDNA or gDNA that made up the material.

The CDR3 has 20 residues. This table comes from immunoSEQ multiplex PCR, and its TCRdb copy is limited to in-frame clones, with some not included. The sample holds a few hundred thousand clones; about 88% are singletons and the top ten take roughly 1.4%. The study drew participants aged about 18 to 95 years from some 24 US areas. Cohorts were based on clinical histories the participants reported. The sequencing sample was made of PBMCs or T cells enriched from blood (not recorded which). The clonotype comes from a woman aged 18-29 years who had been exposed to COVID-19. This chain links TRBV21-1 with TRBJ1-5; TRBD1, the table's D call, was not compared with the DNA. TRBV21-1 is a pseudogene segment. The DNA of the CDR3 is TGTGCCAGCAGCAAACCGAGGGACAGGGGGGCCCCCCGGAGTAATCAGCCCCAGCATTTT. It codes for CASSKPRDRGAPRSNQPQHF.